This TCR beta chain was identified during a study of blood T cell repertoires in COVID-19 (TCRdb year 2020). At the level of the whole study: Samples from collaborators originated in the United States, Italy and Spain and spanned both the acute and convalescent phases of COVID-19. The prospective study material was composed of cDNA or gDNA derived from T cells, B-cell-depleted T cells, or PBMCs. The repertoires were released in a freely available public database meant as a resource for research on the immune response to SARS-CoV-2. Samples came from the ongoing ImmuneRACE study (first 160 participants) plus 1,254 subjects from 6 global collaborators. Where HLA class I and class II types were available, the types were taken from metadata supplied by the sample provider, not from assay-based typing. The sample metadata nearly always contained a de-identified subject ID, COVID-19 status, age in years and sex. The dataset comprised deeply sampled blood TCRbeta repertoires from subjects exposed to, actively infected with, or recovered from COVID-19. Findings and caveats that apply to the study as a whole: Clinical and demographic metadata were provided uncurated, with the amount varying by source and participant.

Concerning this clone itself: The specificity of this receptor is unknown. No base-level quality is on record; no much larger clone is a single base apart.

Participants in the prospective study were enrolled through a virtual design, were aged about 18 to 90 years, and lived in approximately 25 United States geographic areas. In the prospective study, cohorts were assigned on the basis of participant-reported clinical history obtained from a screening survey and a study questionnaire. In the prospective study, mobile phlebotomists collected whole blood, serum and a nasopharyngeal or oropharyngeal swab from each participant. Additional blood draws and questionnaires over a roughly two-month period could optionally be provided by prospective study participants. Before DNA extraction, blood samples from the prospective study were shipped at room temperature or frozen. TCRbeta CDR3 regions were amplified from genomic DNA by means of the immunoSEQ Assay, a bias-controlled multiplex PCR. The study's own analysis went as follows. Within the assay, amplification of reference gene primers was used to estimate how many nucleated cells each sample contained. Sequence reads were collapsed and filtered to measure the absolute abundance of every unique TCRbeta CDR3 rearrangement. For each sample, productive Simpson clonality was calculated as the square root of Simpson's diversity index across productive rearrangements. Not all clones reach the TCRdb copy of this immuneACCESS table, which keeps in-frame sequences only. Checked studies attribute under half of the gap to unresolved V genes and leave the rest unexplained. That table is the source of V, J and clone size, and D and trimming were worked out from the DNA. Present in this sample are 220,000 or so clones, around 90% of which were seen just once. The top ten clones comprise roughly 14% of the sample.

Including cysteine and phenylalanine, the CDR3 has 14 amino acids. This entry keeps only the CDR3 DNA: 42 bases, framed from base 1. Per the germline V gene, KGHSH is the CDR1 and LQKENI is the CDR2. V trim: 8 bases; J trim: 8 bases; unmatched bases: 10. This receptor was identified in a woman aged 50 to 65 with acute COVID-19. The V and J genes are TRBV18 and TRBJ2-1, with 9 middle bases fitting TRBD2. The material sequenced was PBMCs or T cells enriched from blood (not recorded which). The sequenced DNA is TGTGCCAGCCTCCGGGGACTAGCCCCCGATGAGCAGTTCTTC. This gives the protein CASLRGLAPDEQFF.